The 20 T cell receptor beta chains listed next were all sequenced from one sample in a study of T cells expressing NK-cell markers. No DNA is given; TCRdb re-called the 5' RACE reads and lists each CDR3 protein once. This sample's table reports about 460,000 distinct CDR3 sequences. Source material: blood T cells: a sorted CD56 or NKG2C T cell subset, CD4+ or CD8+ T cells, or bulk PBMC T cells (not recorded which). The receptor set was obtained from a woman aged 45 to 65 in good health.

The V gene is TRBV20-1, the J gene TRBJ1-1; TCRdb indicates TRBD1, and absent DNA this call remains unverified. This CDR3 is 14 amino acids long. CDR1 is DFQATT, CDR2 SNEGSKA, per germline (reference sequence). CDR3 sequence reads: CSAHPRQANTEAFF.

The chain links TRBV6-6 to TRBJ1-5; no DNA is available, so the TRBD1 call from TCRdb remains unchecked. This CDR3 contains 16 residues. Germline V CDR1 and CDR2: MNHNY, SVGAGI (reference sequence). CDR3: CASSPAEQNSNQPQHF.

The chain carries TRBV2 and TRBJ2-7; TCRdb returns TRBD2, unconfirmable since there is no DNA. In germline, CDR1 is SNHLY, CDR2 FYNNEI. CDR3 length: 13 amino acids. The CDR3 region is CASSTSARYEQYF. Looking up the rest from reference TRBV2 and TRBJ2-7 gives the full variable domain: EPEVTQTPSHQVTQMGQEVILRCVPISNHLYFYWYRQILGQKVEFLVSFYNNEISEKSEIFDDQFSVERPDGSNFTLKIRSTKLEDSAMYFCASSTSARYEQYFGPGTRLTVT.

The rearrangement uses TRBV20-1 and TRBJ1-4; the TCRdb D gene call, TRBD1, has no DNA to confirm it. The V gene's germline CDR1 is DFQATT and CDR2 SNEGSKA (reference sequence). The CDR3 spans 13 residues. CDR3 in amino acids: CSARDRASEKLFF.

This chain links TRBV3-1 with TRBJ2-2; the D gene TCRdb calls, TRBD2, cannot be checked with no DNA. The CDR3 runs to 14 residues. Germline CDR1 is LGHDT and CDR2 is YNNKEL (reference sequence). CDR3 amino acids: CASSHPHGTGELFF. Using reference TRBV3-1 and TRBJ2-2 for the parts outside the CDR3, the full variable domain is DTAVSQTPKYLVTQMGNDKSIKCEQNLGHDTMYWYKQDSKKFLKIMFSYNNKELIINETVPNRFSPKSPDKAHLNLHINSLELGDSAVYFCASSHPHGTGELFFGEGSRLTVL.

The chain couples TRBV12-3 or TRBV12-4 to TRBJ1-5; lacking DNA, the TRBD1 call made by TCRdb goes unchecked. The CDR3 extends over 17 amino acids. The CDR3 loop reads CASSLGQGWKSNQPQHF.

This chain links TRBV28 with TRBJ2-5; without DNA, the TCRdb call of TRBD2 cannot be checked. CDR1 and CDR2 (germline): MDHEN, SYDVKM. The CDR3 covers 16 residues. The CDR3 loop reads CASSSSGTSGQETQYF.

V is TRBV6-5 and J is TRBJ2-7; TCRdb's assignment of TRBD1 cannot be checked, as there is no DNA. The CDR3 is 12 residues long. Germline V gene lookup returns CDR1 MNHEY and CDR2 SVGAGI. CDR3 residues: CASSRRGAEQYF.

This sequence joins TRBV5-5 and TRBJ1-5; TCRdb proposes TRBD1, but this gene call is untestable without DNA. There are 15 residues in the CDR3. Germline V gene data show CDR1 as SGHKS and CDR2 as YYEKEE (reference sequence). CDR3 sequence reads: CASSLLGQLNQPQHF.

V gene TRBV5-1 combines with J gene TRBJ2-1; TCRdb returns TRBD2, unconfirmable since there is no DNA. CDR3 size: 15 residues. Germline V gene data show CDR1 as SGHRS and CDR2 as YFSETQ. CDR3 sequence reads: CASSFGLGRGNEQFF. The complete variable domain, with remaining parts taken from reference TRBV5-1 and TRBJ2-1, reads KAGVTQTPRYLIKTRGQQVTLSCSPISGHRSVSWYQQTPGQGLQFLFEYFSETQRNKGNFPGRFSGRQFSNSRSEMNVSTLELGDSALYLCASSFGLGRGNEQFFGPGTRLTVL.

The rearrangement joins TRBV12-3 or TRBV12-4 to TRBJ2-2; TCRdb's D gene call, TRBD1, goes unchecked for lack of DNA. The CDR3 covers 15 residues. CDR3 region: CASCRGTARTGELFF.

The CDR3 spells CAISNPMTSGSSNEQFF. The chain uses TRBV10-3 and TRBJ2-1; no DNA is available, so the TRBD2 call from TCRdb remains unchecked. This CDR3 has 17 amino acids. Looked up from germline, CDR1 is ENHRY and CDR2 is SYGVKD.

The CDR3 sequence is CASSRPGQGLDNEQFF. This sequence joins TRBV5-1 and TRBJ2-1; TCRdb reports TRBD1, a call that lacks DNA to check it against. CDR1 and CDR2 (germline): SGHRS, YFSETQ. The CDR3 covers 16 residues.

The rearrangement links TRBV13 to TRBJ2-2. Per germline, CDR1 PRHDT and CDR2 FYEKMQ (reference sequence). CDR3 length: 16 amino acids. This chain's CDR3 is CASSFGQLLNTGELFF. Full variable domain (missing parts from reference TRBV13 and TRBJ2-2): AAGVIQSPRHLIKEKRETATLKCYPIPRHDTVYWYQQGPGQDPQFLISFYEKMQSDKGSIPDRFSAQQFSDYHSELNMSSLELGDSALYFCASSFGQLLNTGELFFGEGSRLTVL.

The chain links TRBV7-2 to TRBJ1-1; with no DNA, the TCRdb D assignment of TRBD1 cannot be verified. The germline V gene encodes CDR1 SGHTA and CDR2 FQGNSA. CDR3 length equals 12 residues. The CDR3 reads CASSLVVGGAFF.

This chain uses TRBV5-1 with TRBJ1-2; no DNA is available, so the TRBD1 call from TCRdb remains unchecked. Germline values: CDR1 SGHRS, CDR2 YFSETQ. CDR3 length equals 16 residues. The CDR3 sequence: CASSFGRLVSDYGYTF.

This chain connects TRBV5-1 to TRBJ2-5; TCRdb picks TRBD1, but there is no DNA to check that call. The germline CDR1 and CDR2 sequences are SGHRS and YFSETQ. CDR3 length equals 13 residues. CDR3 in amino acids: CASSLNRKETQYF.

This sequence joins TRBV5-1 and TRBJ2-3; TCRdb indicates TRBD2, and absent DNA this call remains unverified. In germline, CDR1 is SGHRS, CDR2 YFSETQ. This CDR3 spans 17 amino acids. CDR3 in amino acids: CASSLSPGTSGTDTQYF.

The chain couples TRBV12-3 or TRBV12-4 to TRBJ2-2. This CDR3 is built from 17 residues. The CDR3 loop reads CASSQPRLVRNTGELFF.

CDR3 residues: CASSYLASGRAWEQFF. The chain employs TRBV5-1 and TRBJ2-1; TCRdb gives TRBD2 as the D gene, but with no DNA this cannot be confirmed. The CDR3 has 16 amino acids. CDR1 is SGHRS and CDR2 is YFSETQ in the germline V gene. Variable domain in full (rest from reference TRBV5-1 and TRBJ2-1): KAGVTQTPRYLIKTRGQQVTLSCSPISGHRSVSWYQQTPGQGLQFLFEYFSETQRNKGNFPGRFSGRQFSNSRSEMNVSTLELGDSALYLCASSYLASGRAWEQFFGPGTRLTVL.